This TCR beta chain was profiled in a study of control samples from healthy donors and cancer patients. Generated by immunoSEQ multiplex PCR, the TCRdb table keeps only in-frame clones and is missing some. The table lists 100,000 to 150,000 clones, over 80% of them singletons. Sequences were obtained from blood. The origin of this receptor is a woman between 50 and 59 years old in good health.

The CDR3 protein is CASSTRDIKNYGYTF. As DNA, the CDR3 is TGTGCCAGTAGTACCAGGGACATAAAGAACTATGGCTACACCTTC. The rearrangement uses TRBV19 and TRBJ1-2; weak D call: TRBD1 (6 bases). This CDR3 has 15 residues. Germline values: CDR1 LNHDA, CDR2 SQIVND (reference sequence). The ends were cut back, 4 bases at V and 2 bases at J, with 14 bases in the middle.